The 25 T cell receptor beta chains below all came from one sample that was sequenced in a study of Tregs in tolerant kidney transplant recipients (dated by TCRdb to between 2017 and 2020). Receptors were amplified or captured by the immunoSEQ multiplex PCR assay. This is the immuneACCESS table as TCRdb keeps it, with only in-frame sequences that have V and J called. A part of the clones is gone; compared with another copy, unresolved V genes explain less than half, and the rest is unexplained. The sample table shows approximately 44,000 clones, and just under 97% are seen once. The ten largest make up 0.37% of the sample. Their antigens are not known. The sequenced sample consisted of Tregs from blood cultured with allogeneic cells. The receptors come from a human donor in good health.

V and J are TRBV27 and TRBJ2-1, with TRBD1 identical over 9 bases. From germline, CDR1 is MNHEY and CDR2 SMNVEV (reference sequence). J gave up 4 bases and V 3 bases, and 4 bases lay outside the gene matches. The CDR3 is made up of 15 amino acids. CDR3 protein: CASSFPGTGYNEQFF. The DNA of the CDR3 is TGTGCCAGCAGTTTTCCAGGGACAGGGTACAATGAGCAGTTCTTC.

The rearrangement links TRBV23-1 to TRBJ1-2, with a tentative D call TRBD1 (6 bases). TRBV23-1 is treated as an ORF (open reading frame) with a function not yet certain. There are 15 residues in the CDR3. Trimming shortened V by 1 base and J by 4 bases, and 13 bases separated the two germline ends. CDR3 residues: CASSQYQGPPYGYTF. In DNA form, the CDR3 reads TGCGCCAGCAGTCAATACCAGGGGCCACCCTATGGCTACACCTTC.

This chain joins TRBV6-1 and TRBJ1-2; D is ambiguous. Between the trimmed V and J ends, which lost 2 bases and 8 bases, there was a span of 12 bases. The CDR3 sequence is 13 residues long. Germline assignment: CDR1 MNHNS and CDR2 SASEGT. DNA of the CDR3: TGTGCCAGCAGTGAACTGGGTCTCCTCGGCTACACCTTC. Translating gives CASSELGLLGYTF.

Note on this clone: Sequence at one end of the junction differs from germline and may be a read error. This sequence joins TRBV6-1 and TRBJ1-2; D remains ambiguous. The CDR3 runs 12 residues. Germline V gene lookup returns CDR1 MNHNS and CDR2 SASEGT. The CDR3 DNA reads TGTGCCAGCAGTGATGGTCCCGTCCTCGGATCCTTC. This codes for CASSDGPVLGSF.

This chain joins TRBV19 and TRBJ2-2, with 7 bases fitting TRBD1. V lost 10 bases, J lost 0 bases, and 5 bases stayed unmatched. Germline V gene sequence: CDR1 LNHDA, CDR2 SQIVND (reference sequence). This CDR3 is 14 amino acids long. CDR3 in amino acids: CATFDRANTGELFF. The CDR3 bases are TGTGCCACCTTTGACAGGGCGAACACCGGGGAGCTGTTTTTT.

The V and J genes are TRBV5-1 and TRBJ1-2, with 12 bases lining up with TRBD1. V was clipped by 5 bases and J by 0 bases; unmatched bases: 17. This CDR3 is built from 20 residues. The germline V gene encodes CDR1 SGHRS and CDR2 YFSETQ. For the CDR3, the DNA is TGCGCCAGCAGTCTCACCTGGGACAGGGGGCTTCAAACAGCTAACTATGGCTACACCTTC. As protein: CASSLTWDRGLQTANYGYTF.

V is TRBV10-3 and J is TRBJ2-7, with 8 bases that match TRBD1. CDR1 and CDR2 (germline): ENHRY, SYGVKD. This CDR3 has 16 residues. V shed 2 bases and J 5 bases; nucleotides not matched to a gene: 11. CDR3 residues: CAISEPQRTGRDEQYF. CDR3 bases: TGTGCCATCAGTGAGCCCCAGCGGACAGGGCGGGACGAGCAGTACTTC.

This clone occurred once. The V and J genes are TRBV7-2 and TRBJ1-5, with 7 positions matching TRBD1. Germline CDR1 SGHTA, CDR2 FQGNSA. The CDR3 extends over 15 amino acids. Trimming took 3 bases from V and 5 from J; bases not matched to a gene: 7. The CDR3 sequence is CASSLGTGAYQPQHF. The CDR3 coding sequence is TGTGCCAGCAGCTTGGGCACAGGGGCATATCAGCCCCAGCATTTT. Looking up the rest from reference TRBV7-2 and TRBJ1-5 gives the full variable domain: GAGVSQSPSNKVTEKGKDVELRCDPISGHTALYWYRQSLGQGLEFLIYFQGNSAPDKSGLPSDRFSAERTGGSVSTLTIQRTQQEDSAVYLCASSLGTGAYQPQHFGDGTRLSIL.

The gene calls are TRBV19 and TRBJ2-5; 9 bases match TRBD2. Germline V gene sequence: CDR1 LNHDA, CDR2 SQIVND (reference sequence). There are 16 residues in the CDR3. V trimming: 4 bases; J trimming: 0 bases; junction bases outside the gene matches: 6. In DNA, the CDR3 is TGTGCCAGTAGTAAGAATCTAGCGGGGTACCAAGAGACCCAGTACTTC. The encoded protein is CASSKNLAGYQETQYF. The complete variable domain, with remaining parts taken from reference TRBV19 and TRBJ2-5, reads DGGITQSPKYLFRKEGQNVTLSCEQNLNHDAMYWYRQDPGQGLRLIYYSQIVNDFQKGDIAEGYSVSREKKESFPLTVTSAQKNPTAFYLCASSKNLAGYQETQYFGPGTRLLVL.

The count of this clone is one. The chain joins TRBV30 to TRBJ1-5, with a weak D call TRBD1 (5 bases). Trimming removed 3 bases at V and 1 base at J, with 16 bases between. Germline V gene lookup returns CDR1 GTSNPN and CDR2 SVGIG (reference sequence). The CDR3 loop spans 16 amino acids. CDR3 sequence: CAWRNPWDVSNQPQHF. CDR3 sequence (DNA): TGTGCCTGGAGAAACCCGTGGGACGTAAGCAATCAGCCCCAGCATTTT.

The chain couples TRBV5-1 to TRBJ2-7; D may be TRBD2 (7 bases). The CDR3 runs to 13 residues. Germline CDR1 reads SGHRS; CDR2 reads YFSETQ. The ends were cut back, 4 bases at V and 7 bases at J, with 15 bases in the middle. CDR3 nucleotides: TGCGCCAGCAGCGGCATCGGGGGGCTGGAGCAGTACTTC. Translated, it gives CASSGIGGLEQYF.

The V call is TRBV7-8, the J call TRBJ2-5; a weak D match, TRBD2 (6 bases). CDR3 size: 16 residues. Germline CDR1 is SGHVS and CDR2 is FQNEAQ. The V end lost 5 bases, the J end lost 2 bases, and 18 bases lay between the germline ends. For the CDR3, the DNA is TGTGCCAGCAGCCGAAGCGCTATCGGGAGTCAAGAGACCCAGTACTTC. This gives the protein CASSRSAIGSQETQYF. Full variable domain (missing parts from reference TRBV7-8 and TRBJ2-5): GAGVSQSPRYKVAKRGQDVALRCDPISGHVSLFWYQQALGQGPEFLTYFQNEAQLDKSGLPSDRFFAERPEGSVSTLKIQRTQQEDSAVYLCASSRSAIGSQETQYFGPGTRLLVL.

This chain's CDR3 is CASSIPRRGRITYEQYF. The CDR3 nucleotides are TGTGCCAGTAGTATACCTCGGAGGGGGCGGATAACCTACGAGCAGTACTTC. The chain links TRBV19 to TRBJ2-7; D may be TRBD1 (7 bases). The CDR3 covers 17 residues. Trimming removed 2 bases from V and 2 bases from J, with 19 bases in between. The germline V gene has CDR1 LNHDA and CDR2 SQIVND (reference sequence).

This clone occurred a few times. The chain links TRBV7-6 to TRBJ1-5; no definite D call. CDR1 SGHVS and CDR2 FNYEAQ come from the germline V gene. The CDR3 is 13 amino acids. V was pared by 5 bases and J by 5 bases, with 10 bases between. The DNA for the CDR3 is TGTGCCAGCAGCCCCCGGGGAGATCAGCCCCAGCATTTT. Amino acids: CASSPRGDQPQHF.

The rearrangement joins TRBV19 to TRBJ1-1; 7 nucleotides match TRBD1. CDR1 and CDR2 from the germline V gene are LNHDA and SQIVND (reference sequence). Germline trimming cut 6 bases from V and 6 bases from J; bases unmatched to any gene: 10. The CDR3 contains 14 residues. CDR3: CASRQSRRGPEAFF. CDR3 DNA sequence: TGTGCCAGTAGGCAATCCCGGAGGGGGCCTGAAGCTTTCTTT.

Only one count was recorded for this clone. The V and J genes are TRBV11-2 and TRBJ2-1; no firm D call. Germline assignment: CDR1 SGHAT and CDR2 FQNNGV. Trimming removed 5 bases at V and 8 bases at J, with 7 bases between. The CDR3 sequence is 11 residues long. The CDR3: CASSPRHEQFF. CDR3 DNA: TGTGCCAGCAGCCCTCGGCATGAGCAGTTCTTC.

The chain links TRBV5-4 to TRBJ2-3; D call uncertain. Germline-derived CDR1 and CDR2 are SGHNT and YYREEE (reference sequence). The V end was cut by 0 bases, the J end by 2 bases, with 7 bases between. There are 14 residues in the CDR3. In DNA, the CDR3 is TGTGCCAGCAGCTTGGGCGGAAACACAGATACGCAGTATTTT. Encoded protein: CASSLGGNTDTQYF.

On this clone itself: Other nucleotide sequences from this sample produce the same CDR3. The chain couples TRBV11-2 to TRBJ2-2; maybe TRBD2 (6 bases). Germline V gene sequence: CDR1 SGHAT, CDR2 FQNNGV. There are 16 residues in the CDR3. The germline V and J ends were trimmed by 6 bases and 0 bases, with 14 bases remaining between them. In DNA form, the CDR3 reads TGTGCCAGCAGTAGAATTTCTAGCGCGAACACCGGGGAGCTGTTTTTT. Translated, it gives CASSRISSANTGELFF.

The CDR3 region is CASSGPGLAGYGGELFF. CDR3 nucleotides: TGTGCCAGCAGTGGCCCGGGACTAGCGGGGTACGGCGGGGAGCTGTTTTTT. The chain links TRBV2 to TRBJ2-2; 13 positions agree with TRBD2. Germline V CDR1 and CDR2: SNHLY, FYNNEI. Unmatched junction bases numbered 9, after V lost 4 bases and J lost 7 bases. The length of the CDR3 is 17 residues.

The chain links TRBV5-4 to TRBJ2-7; TRBD1 might be the D (5 bases). The ends were cut back, 4 bases at V and 4 bases at J, with 15 bases in the middle. Per the germline V gene, CDR1 is SGHNT and CDR2 is YYREEE (reference sequence). The CDR3 length is 14 residues. The CDR3 sequence is CASSPQGSRYEQYF. CDR3 sequence (DNA): TGTGCCAGCAGCCCCCAGGGATCGAGGTACGAGCAGTACTTC.

The rearrangement joins TRBV19 to TRBJ2-2; D gene unclear. V lost 4 bases and J lost 2, with 5 bases in between. This CDR3 has 13 amino acids. The germline CDR1 and CDR2 sequences are LNHDA and SQIVND (reference sequence). As DNA, the CDR3 is TGTGCCAGTAGTAACATAAACACCGGGGAGCTGTTTTTT. Its protein is CASSNINTGELFF.

This chain uses TRBV10-3 with TRBJ2-7, with 8 positions matching TRBD1. Germline values: CDR1 ENHRY, CDR2 SYGVKD. J lost 5 bases, V lost 3 bases, and 12 bases had no gene match. There are 16 residues in the CDR3. The CDR3, as DNA: TGTGCCATCAGTGATCTCACAGGGGGTATTCTCCACGAGCAGTACTTC. It translates to CAISDLTGGILHEQYF.

The chain employs TRBV7-8 and TRBJ1-5; D is unresolved. This CDR3 is built from 13 residues. CDR1 and CDR2 (germline): SGHVS, FQNEAQ. V was shortened by 2 bases and J by 3 bases, with 5 bases between the two germline ends. The CDR3 DNA follows: TGTGCCAGCAGCTTAACCCCCAATCAGCCCCAGCATTTT. Its translation is CASSLTPNQPQHF.

Here the CDR3 reads CASSSTVNQPQHF. The CDR3, as DNA: TGTGCCAGCAGCTCGACAGTAAATCAGCCCCAGCATTTT. The chain couples TRBV13 to TRBJ1-5, with a weak D call TRBD1 (5 bases). V lost 4 bases and J lost 4, with 8 bases in between. The CDR3 has 13 amino acids. Germline V gives CDR1 PRHDT, CDR2 FYEKMQ (reference sequence). The full variable domain, completed using reference TRBV13 and TRBJ1-5, is AAGVIQSPRHLIKEKRETATLKCYPIPRHDTVYWYQQGPGQDPQFLISFYEKMQSDKGSIPDRFSAQQFSDYHSELNMSSLELGDSALYFCASSSTVNQPQHFGDGTRLSIL.

The gene calls are TRBV19 and TRBJ2-1; possibly TRBD2 for D (6 bases). The V end lost 3 bases, the J end lost 0 bases, and 30 bases lay between the germline ends. The CDR3 spans 22 residues. Germline V CDR1 and CDR2: LNHDA, SQIVND (reference sequence). Written as DNA, the CDR3 is TGTGCCAGTAGTATTCGGGGGTCTGCGGGCGACGCCCCCCTCAGCTCCTACAATGAGCAGTTCTTC. Amino acids: CASSIRGSAGDAPLSSYNEQFF.